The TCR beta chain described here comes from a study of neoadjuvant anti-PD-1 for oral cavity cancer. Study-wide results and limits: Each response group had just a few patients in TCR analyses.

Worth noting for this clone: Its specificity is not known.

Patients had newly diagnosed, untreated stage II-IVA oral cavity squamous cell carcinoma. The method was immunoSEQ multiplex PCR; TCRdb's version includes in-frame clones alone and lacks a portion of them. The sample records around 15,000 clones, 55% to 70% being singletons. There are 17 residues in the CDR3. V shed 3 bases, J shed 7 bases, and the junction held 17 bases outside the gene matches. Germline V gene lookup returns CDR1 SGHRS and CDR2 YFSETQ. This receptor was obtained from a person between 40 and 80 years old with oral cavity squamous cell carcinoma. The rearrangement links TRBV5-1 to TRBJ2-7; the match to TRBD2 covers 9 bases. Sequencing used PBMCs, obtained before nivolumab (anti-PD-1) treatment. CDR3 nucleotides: TGCGCCAGCAGCTCCCTCCAGGCTAGCGGGGTTCCGGAAGAGCAGTACTTC. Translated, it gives CASSSLQASGVPEEQYF.